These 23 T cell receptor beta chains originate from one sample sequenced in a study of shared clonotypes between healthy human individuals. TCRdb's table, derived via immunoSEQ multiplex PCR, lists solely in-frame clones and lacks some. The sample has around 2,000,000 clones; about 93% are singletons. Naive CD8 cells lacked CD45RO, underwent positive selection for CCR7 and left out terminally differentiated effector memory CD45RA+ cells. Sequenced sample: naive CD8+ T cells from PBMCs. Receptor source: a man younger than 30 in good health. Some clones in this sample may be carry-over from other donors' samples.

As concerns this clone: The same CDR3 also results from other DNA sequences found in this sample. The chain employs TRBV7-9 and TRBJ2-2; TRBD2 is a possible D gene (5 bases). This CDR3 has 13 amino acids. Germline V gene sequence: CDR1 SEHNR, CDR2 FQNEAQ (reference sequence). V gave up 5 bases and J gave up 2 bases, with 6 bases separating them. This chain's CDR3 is CASSRENTGELFF. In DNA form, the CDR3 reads TGTGCCAGCAGCCGGGAAAACACCGGGGAGCTGTTTTTT.

CDR3 region: CASSRGSRVSDTQYF. CDR3 coding DNA: TGTGCCAGCAGCCGGGGGAGCCGGGTGTCAGATACGCAGTATTTT. The V call is TRBV9, the J call TRBJ2-3, with D maybe TRBD2 (6 bases). This CDR3 comprises 15 residues. The germline CDR1 and CDR2 sequences are SGDLS and YYNGEE. Trimming left V 4 bases short and J 4 bases short, with 16 bases between.

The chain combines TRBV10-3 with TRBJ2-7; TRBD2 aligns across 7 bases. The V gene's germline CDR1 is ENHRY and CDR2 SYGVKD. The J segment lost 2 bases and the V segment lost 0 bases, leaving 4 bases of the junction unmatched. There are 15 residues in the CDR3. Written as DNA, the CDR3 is TGTGCCATCAGTGAGTCGGCGGGGGAGCCCTACGAGCAGTACTTC. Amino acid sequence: CAISESAGEPYEQYF.

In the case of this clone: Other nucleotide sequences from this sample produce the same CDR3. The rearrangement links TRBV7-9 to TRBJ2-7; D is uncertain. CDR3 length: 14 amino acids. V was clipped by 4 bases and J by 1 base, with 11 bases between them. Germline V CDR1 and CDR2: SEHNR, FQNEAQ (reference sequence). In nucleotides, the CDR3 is TGTGCCAGCAGCTCTTGGACCGGTTCCTACGAGCAGTACTTC. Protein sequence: CASSSWTGSYEQYF. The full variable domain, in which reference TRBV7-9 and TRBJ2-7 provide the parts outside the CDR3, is DTGVSQNPRHKITKRGQNVTFRCDPISEHNRLYWYRQTLGQGPEFLTYFQNEAQLEKSRLLSDRFSAERPKGSFSTLEIQRTEQGDSAMYLCASSSWTGSYEQYFGPGTRLTVT.

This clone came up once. The CDR3 DNA reads TGTGCCTGGAGCCCCGGGGGGTACGAGCAGTACTTC. It yields the protein CAWSPGGYEQYF. The genes are TRBV30 and TRBJ2-7; 7 bases agree with TRBD2. CDR1 is GTSNPN and CDR2 is SVGIG in the germline V gene (reference sequence). The CDR3 runs 12 residues. After removal of 3 bases from V and 4 bases from J, the junction contained 3 bases not matched to a gene. Full variable domain (outside the CDR3, taken from reference TRBV30 and TRBJ2-7): SQTIHQWPATLVQPVGSPLSLECTVEGTSNPNLYWYRQAAGRGLQLLFYSVGIGQISSEVPQNLSASRPQDRQFILSSKKLLLSDSGFYLCAWSPGGYEQYFGPGTRLTVT.

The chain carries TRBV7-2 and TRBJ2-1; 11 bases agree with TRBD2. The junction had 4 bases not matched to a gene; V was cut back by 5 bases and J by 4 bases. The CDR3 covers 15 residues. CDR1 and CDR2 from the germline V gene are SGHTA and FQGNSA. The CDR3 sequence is CASSTGTSGYNEQFF. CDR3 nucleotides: TGTGCCAGCAGCACCGGGACTAGCGGATACAATGAGCAGTTCTTC.

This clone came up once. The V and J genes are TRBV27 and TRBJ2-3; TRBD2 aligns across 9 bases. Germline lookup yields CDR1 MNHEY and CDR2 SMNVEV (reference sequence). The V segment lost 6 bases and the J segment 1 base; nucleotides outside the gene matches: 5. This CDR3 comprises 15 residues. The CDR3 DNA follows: TGTGCCAGCAGACGACTAGCGGCCGGCACAGATACGCAGTATTTT. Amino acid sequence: CASRRLAAGTDTQYF.

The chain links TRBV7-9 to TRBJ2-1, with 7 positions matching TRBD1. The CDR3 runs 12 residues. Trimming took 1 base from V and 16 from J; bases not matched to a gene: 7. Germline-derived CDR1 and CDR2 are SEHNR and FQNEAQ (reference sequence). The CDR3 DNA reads TGTGCCAGCAGCTTAGGACAGGGAACGGGCTTCTTC. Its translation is CASSLGQGTGFF. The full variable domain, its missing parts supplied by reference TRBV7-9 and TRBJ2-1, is DTGVSQNPRHKITKRGQNVTFRCDPISEHNRLYWYRQTLGQGPEFLTYFQNEAQLEKSRLLSDRFSAERPKGSFSTLEIQRTEQGDSAMYLCASSLGQGTGFFGPGTRLTVL.

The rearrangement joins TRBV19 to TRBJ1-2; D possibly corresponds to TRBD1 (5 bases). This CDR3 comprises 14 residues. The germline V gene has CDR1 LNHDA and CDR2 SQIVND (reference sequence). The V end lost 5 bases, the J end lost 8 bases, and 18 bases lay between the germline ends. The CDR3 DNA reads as TGTGCCAGTAGTTCCTCCGGGACGTTAAACGGCTACACCTTC. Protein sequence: CASSSSGTLNGYTF.

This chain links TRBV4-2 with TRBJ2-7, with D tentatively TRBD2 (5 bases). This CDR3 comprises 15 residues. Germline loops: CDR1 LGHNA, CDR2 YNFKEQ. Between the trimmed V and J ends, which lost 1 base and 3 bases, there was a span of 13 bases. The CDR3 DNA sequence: TGTGCCAGCAGCCAAGCGTGGGCGGGCCTCTACGAGCAGTACTTC. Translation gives CASSQAWAGLYEQYF.

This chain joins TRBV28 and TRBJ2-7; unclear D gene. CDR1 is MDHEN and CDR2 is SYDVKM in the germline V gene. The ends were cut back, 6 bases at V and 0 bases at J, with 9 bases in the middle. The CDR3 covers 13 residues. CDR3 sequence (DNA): TGTGCCAGCAGGGATTTTAGCTCCTACGAGCAGTACTTC. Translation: CASRDFSSYEQYF.

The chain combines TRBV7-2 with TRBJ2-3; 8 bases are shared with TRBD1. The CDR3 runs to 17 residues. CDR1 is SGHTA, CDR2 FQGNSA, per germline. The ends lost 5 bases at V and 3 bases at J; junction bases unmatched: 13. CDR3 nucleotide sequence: TGTGCCAGCAGCCCTCGAAGGACAGGGACACTAACAGATACGCAGTATTTT. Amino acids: CASSPRRTGTLTDTQYF.

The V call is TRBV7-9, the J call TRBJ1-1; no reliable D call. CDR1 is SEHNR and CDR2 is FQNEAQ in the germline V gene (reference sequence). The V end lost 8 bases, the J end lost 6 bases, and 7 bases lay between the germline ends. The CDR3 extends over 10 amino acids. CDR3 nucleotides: TGTGCCAGCGGCCTGTCTGAAGCTTTCTTT. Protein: CASGLSEAFF.

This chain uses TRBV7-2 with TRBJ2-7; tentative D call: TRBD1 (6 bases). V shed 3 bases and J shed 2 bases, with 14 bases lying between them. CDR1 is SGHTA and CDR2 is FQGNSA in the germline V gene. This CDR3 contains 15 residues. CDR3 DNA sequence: TGTGCCAGCAGCTTCAGGGGTGATCCCACCTACGAGCAGTACTTC. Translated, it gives CASSFRGDPTYEQYF.

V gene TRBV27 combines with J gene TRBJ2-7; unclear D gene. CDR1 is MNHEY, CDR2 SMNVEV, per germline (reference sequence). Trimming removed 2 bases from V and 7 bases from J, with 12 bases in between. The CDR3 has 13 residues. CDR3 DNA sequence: TGTGCCAGCAGTTTAAATTGGGTGGGTGAGCAGTACTTC. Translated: CASSLNWVGEQYF.

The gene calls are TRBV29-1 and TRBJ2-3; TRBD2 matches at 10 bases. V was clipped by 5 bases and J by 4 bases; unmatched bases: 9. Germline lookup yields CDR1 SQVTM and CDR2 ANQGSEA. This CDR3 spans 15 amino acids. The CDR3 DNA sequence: TGCAGCGTTTTCGGGGCTAGCGGGAGTGCAGATACGCAGTATTTT. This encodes CSVFGASGSADTQYF.

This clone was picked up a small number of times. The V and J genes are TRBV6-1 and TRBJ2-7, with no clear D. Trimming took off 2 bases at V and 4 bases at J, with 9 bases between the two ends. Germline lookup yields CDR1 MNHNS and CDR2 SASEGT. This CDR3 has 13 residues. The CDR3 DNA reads TGTGCCAGCAGTGAAAAGGCCCTTTACGAGCAGTACTTC. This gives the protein CASSEKALYEQYF.

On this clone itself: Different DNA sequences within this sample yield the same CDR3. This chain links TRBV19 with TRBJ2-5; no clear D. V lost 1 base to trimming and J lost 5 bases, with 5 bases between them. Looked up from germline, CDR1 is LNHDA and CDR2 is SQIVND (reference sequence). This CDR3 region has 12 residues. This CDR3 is CASSIGLETQYF. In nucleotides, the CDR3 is TGTGCCAGTAGTATAGGGTTGGAGACCCAGTACTTC.

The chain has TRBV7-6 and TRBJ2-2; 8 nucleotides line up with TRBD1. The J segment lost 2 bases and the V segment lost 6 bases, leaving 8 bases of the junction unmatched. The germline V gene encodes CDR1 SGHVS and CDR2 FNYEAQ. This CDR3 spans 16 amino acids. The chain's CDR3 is CASSYGTGDNTGELFF. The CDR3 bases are TGTGCCAGCAGTTACGGGACAGGTGATAACACCGGGGAGCTGTTTTTT.

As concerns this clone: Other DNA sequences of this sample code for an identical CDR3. The CDR3 spells CASSLGSGNYEQYF. CDR3 DNA: TGCGCCAGCAGCTTGGGTTCGGGAAACTACGAGCAGTACTTC. The chain carries TRBV5-1 and TRBJ2-7; tentatively, D is TRBD2 (5 bases). Germline V lookup: CDR1 SGHRS, CDR2 YFSETQ. The CDR3 totals 14 residues. Deletions cut 0 bases from V and 3 bases from J, with 10 bases between.

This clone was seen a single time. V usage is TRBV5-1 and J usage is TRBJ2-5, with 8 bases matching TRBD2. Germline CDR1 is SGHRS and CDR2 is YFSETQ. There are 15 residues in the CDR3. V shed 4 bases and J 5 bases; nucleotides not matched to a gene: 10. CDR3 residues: CASSLSAGGGETQYF. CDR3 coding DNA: TGCGCCAGCAGCCTCTCTGCGGGAGGAGGGGAGACCCAGTACTTC. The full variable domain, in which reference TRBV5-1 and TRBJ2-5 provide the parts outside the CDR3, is KAGVTQTPRYLIKTRGQQVTLSCSPISGHRSVSWYQQTPGQGLQFLFEYFSETQRNKGNFPGRFSGRQFSNSRSEMNVSTLELGDSALYLCASSLSAGGGETQYFGPGTRLLVL.

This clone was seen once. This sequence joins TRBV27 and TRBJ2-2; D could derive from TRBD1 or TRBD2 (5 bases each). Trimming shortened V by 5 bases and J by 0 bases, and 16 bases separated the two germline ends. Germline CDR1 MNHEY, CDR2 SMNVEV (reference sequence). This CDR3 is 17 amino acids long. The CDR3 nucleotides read TGTGCCAGCAGTACCTACCGGGACGCTTCGAACACCGGGGAGCTGTTTTTT. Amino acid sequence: CASSTYRDASNTGELFF.

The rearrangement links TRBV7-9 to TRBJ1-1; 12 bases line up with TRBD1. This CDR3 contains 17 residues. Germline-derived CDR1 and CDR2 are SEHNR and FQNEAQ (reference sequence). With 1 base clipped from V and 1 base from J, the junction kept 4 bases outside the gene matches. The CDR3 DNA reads TGTGCCAGCAGCTTAGACGGGACAGGGGGCGAGAACACTGAAGCTTTCTTT. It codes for CASSLDGTGGENTEAFF.